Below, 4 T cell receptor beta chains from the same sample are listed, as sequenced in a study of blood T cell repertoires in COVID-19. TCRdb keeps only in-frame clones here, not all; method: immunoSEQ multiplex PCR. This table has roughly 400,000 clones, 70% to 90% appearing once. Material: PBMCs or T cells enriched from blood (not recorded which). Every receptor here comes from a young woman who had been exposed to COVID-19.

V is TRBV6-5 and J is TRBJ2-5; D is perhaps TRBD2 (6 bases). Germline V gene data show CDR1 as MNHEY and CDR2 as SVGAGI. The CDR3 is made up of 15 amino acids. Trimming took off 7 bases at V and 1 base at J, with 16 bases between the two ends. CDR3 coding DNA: TGTGCCAGCACCCTGAGTGGCGGGATCCAAGAGACCCAGTACTTC. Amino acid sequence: CASTLSGGIQETQYF.

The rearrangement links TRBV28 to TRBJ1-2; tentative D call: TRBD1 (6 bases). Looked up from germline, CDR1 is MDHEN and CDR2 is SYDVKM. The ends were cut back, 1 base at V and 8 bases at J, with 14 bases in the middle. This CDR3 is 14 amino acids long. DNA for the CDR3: TGTGCCAGCAGTTTATCAGGGGCAGGGTGGGGCTACACCTTC. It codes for CASSLSGAGWGYTF.

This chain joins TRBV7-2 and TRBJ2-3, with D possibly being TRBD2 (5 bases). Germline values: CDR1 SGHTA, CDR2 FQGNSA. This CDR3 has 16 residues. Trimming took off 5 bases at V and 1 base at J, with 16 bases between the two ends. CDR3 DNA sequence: TGTGCCAGCAGCCCGGGGTCGGCAGGAGGCACAGATACGCAGTATTTT. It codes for CASSPGSAGGTDTQYF.

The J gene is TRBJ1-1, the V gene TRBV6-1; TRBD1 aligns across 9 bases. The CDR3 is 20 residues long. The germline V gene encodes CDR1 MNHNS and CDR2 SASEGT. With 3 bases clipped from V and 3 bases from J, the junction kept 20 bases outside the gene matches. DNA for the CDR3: TGTGCCAGCAGTGACCTCGGGACAGGGAGGTATCCTACACCTGACACTGAAGCTTTCTTT. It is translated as CASSDLGTGRYPTPDTEAFF.